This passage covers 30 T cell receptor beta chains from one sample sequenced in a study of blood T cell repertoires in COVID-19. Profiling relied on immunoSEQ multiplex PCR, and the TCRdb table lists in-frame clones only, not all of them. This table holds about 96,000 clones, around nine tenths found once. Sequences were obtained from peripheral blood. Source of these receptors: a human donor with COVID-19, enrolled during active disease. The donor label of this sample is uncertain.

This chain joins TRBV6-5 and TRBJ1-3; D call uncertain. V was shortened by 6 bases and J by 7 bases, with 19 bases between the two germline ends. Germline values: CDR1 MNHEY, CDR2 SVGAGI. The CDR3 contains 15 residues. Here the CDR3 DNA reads TGTGCCAGCAGCACCCGACGAGGGCCCCTGAACACCATATATTTT. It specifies CASSTRRGPLNTIYF.

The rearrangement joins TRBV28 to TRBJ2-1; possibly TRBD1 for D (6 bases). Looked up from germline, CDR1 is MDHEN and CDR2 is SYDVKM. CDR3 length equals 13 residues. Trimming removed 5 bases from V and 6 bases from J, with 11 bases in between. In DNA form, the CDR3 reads TGTGCCAGCAGTGTACAGGGTATCAATGAGCAGTTCTTC. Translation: CASSVQGINEQFF.

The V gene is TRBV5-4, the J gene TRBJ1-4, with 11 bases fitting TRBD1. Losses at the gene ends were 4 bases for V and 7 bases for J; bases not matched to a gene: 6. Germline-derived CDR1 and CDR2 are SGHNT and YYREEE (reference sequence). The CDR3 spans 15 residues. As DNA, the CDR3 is TGTGCCAGCAGCACAGGGACAGGGGGAAGTGAAAAACTGTTTTTT. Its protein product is CASSTGTGGSEKLFF.

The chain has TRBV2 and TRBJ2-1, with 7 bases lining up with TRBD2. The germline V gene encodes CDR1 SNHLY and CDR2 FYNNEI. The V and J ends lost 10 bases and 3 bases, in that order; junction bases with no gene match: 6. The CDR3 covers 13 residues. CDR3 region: CATERGVYNEQFF. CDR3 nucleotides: TGTGCCACGGAGCGGGGAGTCTACAATGAGCAGTTCTTC. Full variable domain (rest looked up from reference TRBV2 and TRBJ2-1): EPEVTQTPSHQVTQMGQEVILRCVPISNHLYFYWYRQILGQKVEFLVSFYNNEISEKSEIFDDQFSVERPDGSNFTLKIRSTKLEDSAMYFCATERGVYNEQFFGPGTRLTVL.

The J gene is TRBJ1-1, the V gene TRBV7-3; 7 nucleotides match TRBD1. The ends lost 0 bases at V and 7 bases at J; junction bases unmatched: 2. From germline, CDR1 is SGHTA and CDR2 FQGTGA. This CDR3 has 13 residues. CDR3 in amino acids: CASSLTGQDEAFF. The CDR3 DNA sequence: TGTGCCAGCAGCTTAACAGGACAGGATGAAGCTTTCTTT.

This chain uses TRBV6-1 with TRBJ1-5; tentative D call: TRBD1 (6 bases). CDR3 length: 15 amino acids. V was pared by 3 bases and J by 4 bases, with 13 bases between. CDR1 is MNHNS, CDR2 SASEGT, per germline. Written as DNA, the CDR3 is TGTGCCAGCAGTGAGTTGCGGGGGGCAAATCAGCCCCAGCATTTT. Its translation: CASSELRGANQPQHF.

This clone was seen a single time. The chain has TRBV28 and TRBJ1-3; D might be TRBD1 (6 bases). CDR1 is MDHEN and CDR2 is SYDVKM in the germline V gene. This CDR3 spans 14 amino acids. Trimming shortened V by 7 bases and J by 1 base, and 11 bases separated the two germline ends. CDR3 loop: CASKQGPSGNTIYF. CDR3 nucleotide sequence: TGTGCCAGCAAACAGGGCCCTTCTGGAAACACCATATATTTT.

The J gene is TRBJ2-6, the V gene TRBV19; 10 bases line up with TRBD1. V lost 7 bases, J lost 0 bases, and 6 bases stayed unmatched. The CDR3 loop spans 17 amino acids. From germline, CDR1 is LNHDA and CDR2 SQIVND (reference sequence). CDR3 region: CASTTGTGASGANVLTF. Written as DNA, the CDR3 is TGTGCCAGTACCACCGGGACAGGGGCCTCTGGGGCCAACGTCCTGACTTTC.

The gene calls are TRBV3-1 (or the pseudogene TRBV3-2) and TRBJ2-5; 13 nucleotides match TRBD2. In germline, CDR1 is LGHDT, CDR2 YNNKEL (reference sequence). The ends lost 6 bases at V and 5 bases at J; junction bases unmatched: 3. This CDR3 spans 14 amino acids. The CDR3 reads CASRGGLAGETQYF. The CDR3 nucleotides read TGTGCCAGCAGAGGGGGACTAGCGGGGGAGACCCAGTACTTC.

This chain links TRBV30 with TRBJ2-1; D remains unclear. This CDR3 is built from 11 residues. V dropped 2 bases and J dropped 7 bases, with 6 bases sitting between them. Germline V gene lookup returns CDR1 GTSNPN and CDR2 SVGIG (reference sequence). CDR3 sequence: CAWSQRNEQFF. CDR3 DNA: TGTGCCTGGAGTCAGAGGAATGAGCAGTTCTTC.

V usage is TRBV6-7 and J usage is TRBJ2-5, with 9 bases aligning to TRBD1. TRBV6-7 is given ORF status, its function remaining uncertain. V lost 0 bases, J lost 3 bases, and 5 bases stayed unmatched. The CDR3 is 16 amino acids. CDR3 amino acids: CASSYSDRGSKETQYF. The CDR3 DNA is TGTGCCAGCAGTTACTCGGACAGGGGATCCAAAGAGACCCAGTACTTC.

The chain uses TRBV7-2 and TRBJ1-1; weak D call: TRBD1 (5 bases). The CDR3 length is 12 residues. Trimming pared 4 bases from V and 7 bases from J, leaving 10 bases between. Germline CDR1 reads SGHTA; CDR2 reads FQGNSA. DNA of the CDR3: TGTGCCAGCAGCTCGATTCAGGGTGAAGCTTTCTTT. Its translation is CASSSIQGEAFF.

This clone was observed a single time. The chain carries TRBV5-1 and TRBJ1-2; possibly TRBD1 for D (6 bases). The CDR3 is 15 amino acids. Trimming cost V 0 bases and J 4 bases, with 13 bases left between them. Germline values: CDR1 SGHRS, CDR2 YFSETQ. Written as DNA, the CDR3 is TGCGCCAGCAGCTTGGGCCGAACAGGGACCTATGGCTACACCTTC. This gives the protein CASSLGRTGTYGYTF.

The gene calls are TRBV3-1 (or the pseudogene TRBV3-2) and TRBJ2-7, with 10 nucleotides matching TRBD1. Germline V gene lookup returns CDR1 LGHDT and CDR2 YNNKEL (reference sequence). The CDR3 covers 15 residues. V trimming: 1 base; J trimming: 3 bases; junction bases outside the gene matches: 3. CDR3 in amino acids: CASSQGQGAGYEQYF. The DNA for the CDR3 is TGTGCCAGCAGCCAAGGACAGGGGGCGGGCTACGAGCAGTACTTC.

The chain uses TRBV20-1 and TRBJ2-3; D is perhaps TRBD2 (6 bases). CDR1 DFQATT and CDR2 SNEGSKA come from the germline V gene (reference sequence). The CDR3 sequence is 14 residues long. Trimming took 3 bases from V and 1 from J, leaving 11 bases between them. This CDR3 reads CSASLTSGTDTQYF. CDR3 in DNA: TGCAGTGCTAGTCTGACTAGTGGCACAGATACGCAGTATTTT.

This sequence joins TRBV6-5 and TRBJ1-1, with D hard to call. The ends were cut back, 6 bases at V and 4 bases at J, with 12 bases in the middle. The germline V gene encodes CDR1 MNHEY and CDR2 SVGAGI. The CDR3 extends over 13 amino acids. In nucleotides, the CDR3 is TGTGCCAGCAGGAGAGCCCGGGGCACTGAAGCTTTCTTT. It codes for CASRRARGTEAFF.

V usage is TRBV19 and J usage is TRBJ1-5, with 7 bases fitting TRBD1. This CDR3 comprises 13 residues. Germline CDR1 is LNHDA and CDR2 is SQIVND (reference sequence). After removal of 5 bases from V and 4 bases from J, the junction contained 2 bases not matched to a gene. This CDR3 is CASSLQGNQPQHF. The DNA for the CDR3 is TGTGCCAGTAGTTTACAGGGGAATCAGCCCCAGCATTTT. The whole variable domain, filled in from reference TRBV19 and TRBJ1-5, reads DGGITQSPKYLFRKEGQNVTLSCEQNLNHDAMYWYRQDPGQGLRLIYYSQIVNDFQKGDIAEGYSVSREKKESFPLTVTSAQKNPTAFYLCASSLQGNQPQHFGDGTRLSIL.

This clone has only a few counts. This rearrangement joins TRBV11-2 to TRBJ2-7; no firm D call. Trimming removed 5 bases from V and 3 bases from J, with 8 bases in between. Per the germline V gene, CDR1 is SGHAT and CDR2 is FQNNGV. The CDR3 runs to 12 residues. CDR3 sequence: CASSPVLYEQYF. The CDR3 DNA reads TGTGCCAGCAGCCCTGTCCTCTACGAGCAGTACTTC.

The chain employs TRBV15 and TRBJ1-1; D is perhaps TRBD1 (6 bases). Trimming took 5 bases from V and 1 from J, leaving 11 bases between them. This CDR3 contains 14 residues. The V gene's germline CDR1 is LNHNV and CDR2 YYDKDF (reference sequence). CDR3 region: CATSWKTGNTEAFF. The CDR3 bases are TGTGCCACCAGCTGGAAGACAGGGAACACTGAAGCTTTCTTT.

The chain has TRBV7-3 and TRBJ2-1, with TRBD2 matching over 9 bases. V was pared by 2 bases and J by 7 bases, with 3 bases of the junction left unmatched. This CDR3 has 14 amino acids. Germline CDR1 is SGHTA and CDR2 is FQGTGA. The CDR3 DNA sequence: TGTGCCAGCAGCTTAGGACTAGCGACTAATGAGCAGTTCTTC. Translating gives CASSLGLATNEQFF.

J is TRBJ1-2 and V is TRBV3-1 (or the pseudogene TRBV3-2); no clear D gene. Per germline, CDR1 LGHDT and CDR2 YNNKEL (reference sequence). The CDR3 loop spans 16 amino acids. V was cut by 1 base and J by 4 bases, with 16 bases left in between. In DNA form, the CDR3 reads TGTGCCAGCAGCCAAGGGGGAGGGAGAGGAGGCTATGGCTACACCTTC. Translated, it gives CASSQGGGRGGYGYTF.

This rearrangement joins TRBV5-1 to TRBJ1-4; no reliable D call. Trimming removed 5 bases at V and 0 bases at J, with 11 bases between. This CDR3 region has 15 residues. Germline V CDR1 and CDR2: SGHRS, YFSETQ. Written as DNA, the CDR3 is TGCGCCAGCAGTCCGAGCCCCTCAACTAATGAAAAACTGTTTTTT. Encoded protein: CASSPSPSTNEKLFF.

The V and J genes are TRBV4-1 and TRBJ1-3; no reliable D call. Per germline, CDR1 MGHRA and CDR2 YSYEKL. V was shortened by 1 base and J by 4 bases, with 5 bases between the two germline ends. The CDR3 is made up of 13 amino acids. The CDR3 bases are TGCGCCAGCAGCCAAGCGGGGGGAAACACCATATATTTT. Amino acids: CASSQAGGNTIYF.

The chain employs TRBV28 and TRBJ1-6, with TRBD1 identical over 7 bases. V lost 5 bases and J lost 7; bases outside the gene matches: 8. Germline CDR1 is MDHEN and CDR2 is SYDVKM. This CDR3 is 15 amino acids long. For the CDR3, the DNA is TGTGCCAGCAGTCATCTCACAGGGGACAATTCACCCCTCCACTTT. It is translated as CASSHLTGDNSPLHF.

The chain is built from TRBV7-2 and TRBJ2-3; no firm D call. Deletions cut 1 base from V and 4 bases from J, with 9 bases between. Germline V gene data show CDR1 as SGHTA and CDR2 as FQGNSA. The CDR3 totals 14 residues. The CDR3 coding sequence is TGTGCCAGCAGCTTAGATACCCGAGCAGATACGCAGTATTTT. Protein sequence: CASSLDTRADTQYF.

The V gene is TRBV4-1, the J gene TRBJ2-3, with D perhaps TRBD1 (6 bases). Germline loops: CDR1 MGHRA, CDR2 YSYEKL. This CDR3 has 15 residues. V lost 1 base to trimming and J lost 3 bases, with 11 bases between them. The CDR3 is CASSQGLRGTDTQYF. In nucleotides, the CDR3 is TGCGCCAGCAGCCAAGGGCTCAGGGGAACAGATACGCAGTATTTT.

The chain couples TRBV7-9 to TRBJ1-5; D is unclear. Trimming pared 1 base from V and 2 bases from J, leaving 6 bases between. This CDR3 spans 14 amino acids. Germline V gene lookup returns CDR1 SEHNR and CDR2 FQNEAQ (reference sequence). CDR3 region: CASSLGGGNQPQHF. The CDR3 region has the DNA TGTGCCAGCAGCTTAGGGGGAGGCAATCAGCCCCAGCATTTT.

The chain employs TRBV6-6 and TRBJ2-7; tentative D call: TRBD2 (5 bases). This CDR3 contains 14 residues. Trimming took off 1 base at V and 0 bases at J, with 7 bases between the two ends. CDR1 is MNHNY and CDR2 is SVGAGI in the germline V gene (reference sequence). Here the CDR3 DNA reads TGTGCCAGCAGTTACTTTAGCGACTCCTACGAGCAGTACTTC. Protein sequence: CASSYFSDSYEQYF.

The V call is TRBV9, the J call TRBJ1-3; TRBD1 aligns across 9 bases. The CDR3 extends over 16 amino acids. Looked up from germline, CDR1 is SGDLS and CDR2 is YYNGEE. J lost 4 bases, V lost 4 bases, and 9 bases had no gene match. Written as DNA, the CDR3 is TGTGCCAGCAGCCCCTCCCTGGACAGGGGAGGAAACACCATATATTTT. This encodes CASSPSLDRGGNTIYF.

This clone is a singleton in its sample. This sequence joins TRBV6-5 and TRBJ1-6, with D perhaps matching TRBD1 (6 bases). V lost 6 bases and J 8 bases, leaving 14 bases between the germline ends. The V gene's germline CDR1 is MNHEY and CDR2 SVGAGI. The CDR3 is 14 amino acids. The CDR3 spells CASSRTGLDSPLHF. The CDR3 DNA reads TGTGCCAGCAGCCGAACAGGGTTAGATTCACCCCTCCACTTT.